These 15 T cell receptor beta chains were all obtained from the same sample, sequenced in a study of blood T cell repertoires in COVID-19. Clones were read by immunoSEQ multiplex PCR, and TCRdb kept only the in-frame ones, dropping some. The sample holds about 190,000 clones, roughly 90% seen once. The sequenced material came from peripheral blood. The receptors originated from a man aged 18 to 29 with active or convalescent COVID-19.

The chain has TRBV7-2 and TRBJ2-5, with 11 bases that match TRBD2. CDR3 size: 16 residues. Trimming removed 4 bases from V and 0 bases from J; junction bases left unmatched: 4. The germline gives CDR1 SGHTA, CDR2 FQGNSA. The CDR3 DNA reads as TGTGCCAGCAGCTCAGGGACTAGCGGTTACCAAGAGACCCAGTACTTC. Its translation is CASSSGTSGYQETQYF.

The chain employs TRBV25-1 and TRBJ1-2, with D tentatively TRBD1 (6 bases). The ends were cut back, 6 bases at V and 4 bases at J, with 9 bases in the middle. The CDR3 has 12 amino acids. CDR1 and CDR2 from the germline V gene are MGHDK and SYGVNS. This chain's CDR3 is CASRGTSYGYTF. CDR3 in DNA: TGTGCCAGCAGAGGGACATCCTATGGCTACACCTTC.

The CDR3 coding sequence is TGTGCCTGGAGTGTAAGTCTAGCGGAGAACACAGATACGCAGTATTTT. It encodes CAWSVSLAENTDTQYF. The chain couples TRBV30 to TRBJ2-3; 7 positions match TRBD2. Germline trimming cut 0 bases from V and 2 bases from J; bases unmatched to any gene: 8. Germline CDR1 is GTSNPN and CDR2 is SVGIG (reference sequence). The CDR3 loop spans 16 amino acids.

The chain employs TRBV4-1 and TRBJ2-3, with TRBD2 matching over 7 bases. Germline V gene data show CDR1 as MGHRA and CDR2 as YSYEKL. The CDR3 is 16 residues long. Trimming took 5 bases from V and 3 from J; bases not matched to a gene: 11. For the CDR3, the DNA is TGCGCCAGCAGCTCTAGCGGAGCGGGTTTTACAGATACGCAGTATTTT. Protein sequence: CASSSSGAGFTDTQYF.

The chain carries TRBV5-1 and TRBJ1-2; D remains unclear. V lost 2 bases and J lost 8, with 13 bases in between. CDR1 is SGHRS, CDR2 YFSETQ, per germline. This CDR3 contains 13 residues. In nucleotides, the CDR3 is TGCGCCAGCAGCTTTGGGCTCAGCCAGGGCTACACCTTC. This codes for CASSFGLSQGYTF.

V is TRBV25-1 and J is TRBJ1-6; D possibly corresponds to TRBD1 (6 bases). From germline, CDR1 is MGHDK and CDR2 SYGVNS. The length of the CDR3 is 17 residues. V was shortened by 7 bases and J by 0 bases, with 16 bases between the two germline ends. CDR3 loop: CASKQAGAGSYNSPLHF. The CDR3 DNA is TGTGCCAGCAAACAGGCAGGGGCCGGCTCCTATAATTCACCCCTCCACTTT.

The chain combines TRBV19 with TRBJ2-2; weak D call: TRBD1 (5 bases). CDR3 length: 15 amino acids. Trimming stripped 4 bases from V and 3 bases from J, with 12 bases between. Germline V gives CDR1 LNHDA, CDR2 SQIVND (reference sequence). CDR3 protein: CASSTQGWDTGELFF. Here the CDR3 DNA reads TGTGCCAGTAGTACCCAGGGTTGGGACACCGGGGAGCTGTTTTTT.

The chain employs TRBV5-1 and TRBJ2-7; 7 bases align to TRBD1. Germline V lookup: CDR1 SGHRS, CDR2 YFSETQ. V was clipped by 1 base and J by 2 bases; unmatched bases: 3. The CDR3 length is 14 residues. As DNA, the CDR3 is TGCGCCAGCAGCTTGCTGGGACAGACCTACGAGCAGTACTTC. It codes for CASSLLGQTYEQYF.

J is TRBJ2-1 and V is TRBV19; 10 bases line up with TRBD2. The V gene's germline CDR1 is LNHDA and CDR2 SQIVND (reference sequence). After removal of 5 bases from V and 3 bases from J, the junction contained 7 bases not matched to a gene. This CDR3 spans 16 amino acids. CDR3 protein: CASSQPLAGDYNEQFF. The CDR3 nucleotides read TGTGCCAGTAGTCAACCCCTAGCGGGAGACTACAATGAGCAGTTCTTC.

CDR3 DNA sequence: TGTGCCAGCAGCTCACCGGGGGGCTTTGGAAACACCATATATTTT. It encodes CASSSPGGFGNTIYF. This chain uses TRBV4-2 with TRBJ1-3; maybe TRBD1 (6 bases). V was trimmed by 5 bases and J by 3 bases, leaving 14 bases between them. The germline CDR1 and CDR2 sequences are LGHNA and YNFKEQ. This CDR3 has 15 amino acids.

The V gene is TRBV3-1 (or the pseudogene TRBV3-2), the J gene TRBJ2-1; 9 bases agree with TRBD1. Trimming cost V 5 bases and J 0 bases; bases outside gene matches: 8. Germline V gene lookup returns CDR1 LGHDT and CDR2 YNNKEL (reference sequence). The CDR3 covers 17 residues. The CDR3 coding sequence is TGTGCCAGCAGCGGACAGGGGCAAGCCCTCTCCTACAATGAGCAGTTCTTC. Translation gives CASSGQGQALSYNEQFF.

The rearrangement joins TRBV5-1 to TRBJ2-5, with 7 positions matching TRBD2. The CDR3 length is 15 residues. From germline, CDR1 is SGHRS and CDR2 YFSETQ. Trimming cost V 1 base and J 2 bases; bases outside gene matches: 5. The CDR3 DNA reads as TGCGCCAGCAGCTTGTTATTGGGGGGGCAAGAGACCCAGTACTTC. Translating it yields CASSLLLGGQETQYF.

The CDR3 nucleotides read TGTGCCAGCAGCCGCACGCGGGGGGCCCTGAACACTGAAGCTTTCTTT. As protein: CASSRTRGALNTEAFF. The chain employs TRBV4-2 and TRBJ1-1; tentatively, D is TRBD1 (6 bases). The length of the CDR3 is 16 residues. Germline V gene sequence: CDR1 LGHNA, CDR2 YNFKEQ. V gave up 4 bases and J gave up 0 bases, with 15 bases separating them.

The CDR3 here is CASRKPGAPGELFF. CDR3 sequence (DNA): TGTGCCAGTCGAAAGCCGGGTGCCCCCGGGGAGCTGTTTTTT. The chain couples TRBV19 to TRBJ2-2; D is unresolved. CDR1 is LNHDA and CDR2 is SQIVND in the germline V gene (reference sequence). CDR3 size: 14 residues. The germline V and J ends were trimmed by 8 bases and 6 bases, with 16 bases remaining between them.

The rearrangement joins TRBV3-1 (or the pseudogene TRBV3-2) to TRBJ1-5, with D possibly TRBD1 on 6 matching bases. The V and J ends lost 1 base and 1 base respectively, with 8 bases between them. The CDR3 runs 15 residues. Germline-derived CDR1 and CDR2 are LGHDT and YNNKEL (reference sequence). CDR3 coding DNA: TGTGCCAGCAGCCAAGCGAGGGGGAGCAATCAGCCCCAGCATTTT. It translates to CASSQARGSNQPQHF.